This passage covers 19 T cell receptor beta chains from one sample sequenced in a study of blood T cell repertoires in COVID-19. The method was immunoSEQ multiplex PCR; TCRdb's version includes in-frame clones alone and lacks a portion of them. In the table there are under 250,000 clones, 83% of which are singletons. Sequencing was done on a sample of peripheral blood. These receptors came from a woman in her thirties or forties with active or convalescent COVID-19.

This clone has just a few counts. CDR3 sequence: CASSSTDAATF. DNA of the CDR3: TGTGCCAGCAGCTCGACAGATGCGGCCACCTTC. This chain uses TRBV7-9 with TRBJ1-2; perhaps TRBD1 as D (5 bases). The germline gives CDR1 SEHNR, CDR2 FQNEAQ (reference sequence). The CDR3 is 11 amino acids. Trimming shortened V by 4 bases and J by 13 bases, and 13 bases separated the two germline ends.

A few counts support this clone. This rearrangement joins TRBV27 to TRBJ1-2, with a weak D call TRBD1 (6 bases). Germline CDR1 MNHEY, CDR2 SMNVEV (reference sequence). This CDR3 contains 16 residues. V was pared by 4 bases and J by 3 bases, with 18 bases between. The CDR3 sequence: CASSSMSRDNYYGYTF. CDR3 bases: TGTGCCAGCAGTTCGATGTCCCGGGACAACTACTATGGCTACACCTTC.

The J gene is TRBJ2-7, the V gene TRBV9; possible D gene TRBD1, 5 bases. CDR3 length: 15 amino acids. The ends were cut back, 0 bases at V and 5 bases at J, with 15 bases in the middle. Germline assignment: CDR1 SGDLS and CDR2 YYNGEE. In DNA, the CDR3 is TGTGCCAGCAGCGTAGTGGATTCCGTAGGGGACGAGCAGTACTTC. Protein: CASSVVDSVGDEQYF.

The genes are TRBV2 and TRBJ1-2; 8 bases agree with TRBD1. CDR3 size: 17 residues. CDR1 SNHLY and CDR2 FYNNEI come from the germline V gene. Trimming at V came to 4 bases and at J to 5 bases, leaving 15 bases not matched to a gene. CDR3 DNA sequence: TGTGCCAGCAGTGGACCTCCAGGGGGCCCCATTTGGTATGGCTACACCTTC. Amino acids: CASSGPPGGPIWYGYTF.

V usage is TRBV5-1 and J usage is TRBJ2-3; 14 bases align to TRBD2. The germline V gene has CDR1 SGHRS and CDR2 YFSETQ. The CDR3 runs to 19 residues. V lost 3 bases, J lost 7 bases, and 16 bases stayed unmatched. Written as DNA, the CDR3 is TGCGCCAGCAGCTCCCAGTCAGGGGCCGGGACTAGCGGGGGTTATACGCAGTATTTT. This encodes CASSSQSGAGTSGGYTQYF.

This clone turned up a few times. The V call is TRBV18, the J call TRBJ1-2; TRBD1 matches at 7 bases. Germline lookup yields CDR1 KGHSH and CDR2 LQKENI. The V and J ends lost 5 bases and 1 base, in that order; junction bases with no gene match: 10. The CDR3 totals 16 residues. The CDR3 is CASSGTVKSLNYGYTF. CDR3 nucleotides: TGTGCCAGCTCAGGGACAGTTAAAAGCCTTAACTATGGCTACACCTTC.

The V gene is TRBV11-2, the J gene TRBJ1-5, with unresolved D. The CDR3 contains 14 residues. From germline, CDR1 is SGHAT and CDR2 FQNNGV. The germline V and J ends were trimmed by 7 bases and 5 bases, with 15 bases remaining between them. The CDR3 loop reads CASTRPEAHQPQHF. The CDR3 region has the DNA TGTGCCAGCACCAGACCCGAGGCACATCAGCCCCAGCATTTT.

This chain connects TRBV5-4 to TRBJ2-2, with TRBD2 matching over 9 bases. This CDR3 has 15 residues. Germline V gives CDR1 SGHNT, CDR2 YYREEE (reference sequence). With V trimmed by 3 bases and J by 8 bases, 8 bases remained unmatched. CDR3 region: CASSSGLALWGELFF. The CDR3 nucleotides read TGTGCCAGCAGCTCCGGACTAGCGCTTTGGGGGGAGCTGTTTTTT.

A note on this clone: This specimen includes other DNA sequences encoding the same CDR3. The rearrangement joins TRBV5-1 to TRBJ1-1; TRBD1 is a possible D gene (5 bases). V shed 3 bases and J shed 0 bases, with 6 bases lying between them. This CDR3 is 13 amino acids long. CDR1 is SGHRS, CDR2 YFSETQ, per germline. The CDR3 DNA reads TGCGCCAGCAGCTCAGGGTTGAACACTGAAGCTTTCTTT. Translating gives CASSSGLNTEAFF.

This chain joins TRBV28 and TRBJ1-5; D is unresolved. V was trimmed by 3 bases and J by 2 bases, leaving 5 bases between them. Germline V gene sequence: CDR1 MDHEN, CDR2 SYDVKM. This CDR3 comprises 13 residues. The CDR3 coding sequence is TGTGCCAGCAGTTTTCCGGGCAATCAGCCCCAGCATTTT. Protein sequence: CASSFPGNQPQHF. Based on the CDR3 plus reference TRBV28 and TRBJ1-5, the full variable domain is DVKVTQSSRYLVKRTGEKVFLECVQDMDHENMFWYRQDPGLGLRLIYFSYDVKMKEKGDIPEGYSVSREKKERFSLILESASTNQTSMYLCASSFPGNQPQHFGDGTRLSIL.

This chain links TRBV7-2 with TRBJ1-2; the D gene is possibly TRBD1 (5 bases). The germline V and J ends were trimmed by 2 bases and 4 bases, with 17 bases remaining between them. Germline V gene sequence: CDR1 SGHTA, CDR2 FQGNSA. CDR3 length equals 16 residues. The CDR3 here is CASSLSGAGGGYGYTF. CDR3 in DNA: TGTGCCAGCAGCTTAAGCGGGGCAGGAGGAGGCTATGGCTACACCTTC.

CDR3 sequence (DNA): TGTGCCAGTAGTTATCAGGCTAACTATGGCTACACCTTC. Translated, it gives CASSYQANYGYTF. V usage is TRBV19 and J usage is TRBJ1-2; unclear D gene. Trimming cost V 5 bases and J 0 bases, with 7 bases left between them. The CDR3 has 13 residues. The germline V gene encodes CDR1 LNHDA and CDR2 SQIVND (reference sequence). The whole variable domain, filled in from reference TRBV19 and TRBJ1-2, reads DGGITQSPKYLFRKEGQNVTLSCEQNLNHDAMYWYRQDPGQGLRLIYYSQIVNDFQKGDIAEGYSVSREKKESFPLTVTSAQKNPTAFYLCASSYQANYGYTFGSGTRLTVV.

The genes are TRBV19 and TRBJ2-7; 10 bases fit TRBD2. This CDR3 contains 15 residues. The ends lost 7 bases at V and 0 bases at J; junction bases unmatched: 6. Germline V CDR1 and CDR2: LNHDA, SQIVND (reference sequence). DNA of the CDR3: TGTGCCAGTACCCCAACTAGCGGGATCTCCTACGAGCAGTACTTC. Its translation: CASTPTSGISYEQYF.

The chain employs TRBV19 and TRBJ1-4; D is ambiguous. In germline, CDR1 is LNHDA, CDR2 SQIVND (reference sequence). The V and J ends lost 9 bases and 5 bases respectively, with 19 bases between them. The CDR3 sequence is 15 residues long. CDR3 loop: CASKAMRATNEKLFF. The CDR3 bases are TGTGCCAGCAAAGCCATGCGGGCGACAAATGAAAAACTGTTTTTT. Full variable domain (outside the CDR3, taken from reference TRBV19 and TRBJ1-4): DGGITQSPKYLFRKEGQNVTLSCEQNLNHDAMYWYRQDPGQGLRLIYYSQIVNDFQKGDIAEGYSVSREKKESFPLTVTSAQKNPTAFYLCASKAMRATNEKLFFGSGTQLSVL.

This clone appeared a few times. This chain uses TRBV25-1 with TRBJ1-1; possible D gene TRBD1, 6 bases. The CDR3 runs to 14 residues. Germline values: CDR1 MGHDK, CDR2 SYGVNS. V was cut by 4 bases and J by 5 bases, with 14 bases left in between. The CDR3 nucleotides are TGTGCCAGCAGTGCCCTACAGGGAAGGACTGAAGCTTTCTTT. It is translated as CASSALQGRTEAFF.

The chain has TRBV28 and TRBJ1-6, with D perhaps TRBD1 (6 bases). Trimming took off 11 bases at V and 9 bases at J, with 17 bases between the two ends. The CDR3 spans 13 residues. Germline loops: CDR1 MDHEN, CDR2 SYDVKM. CDR3 nucleotide sequence: TGTGCCTCTCAGGGGTCCGGCGGTTCACCCCTCCACTTT. This translates into CASQGSGGSPLHF.

The chain combines TRBV18 with TRBJ2-5; D possibly corresponds to TRBD2 (5 bases). With 3 bases removed from V and 1 base from J, the gap between germline ends came to 6 bases. From germline, CDR1 is KGHSH and CDR2 LQKENI. The length of the CDR3 is 13 residues. The CDR3 reads CASSPGVQETQYF. Written as DNA, the CDR3 is TGTGCCAGCTCACCCGGGGTCCAAGAGACCCAGTACTTC.

This rearrangement joins TRBV7-9 to TRBJ2-2, with 10 bases aligning to TRBD2. This CDR3 comprises 16 residues. Germline-derived CDR1 and CDR2 are SEHNR and FQNEAQ (reference sequence). Trimming cost V 5 bases and J 1 base; bases outside gene matches: 4. CDR3 sequence (DNA): TGTGCCAGCAGCCGGAGCGGGAGGGGGAACACCGGGGAGCTGTTTTTT. Translating it yields CASSRSGRGNTGELFF.

This rearrangement joins TRBV6-5 to TRBJ1-2; D call uncertain. This CDR3 comprises 13 residues. V shed 9 bases and J shed 0 bases, with 11 bases lying between them. The germline gives CDR1 MNHEY, CDR2 SVGAGI. CDR3 region: CASWWSANYGYTF. For the CDR3, the DNA is TGTGCCAGTTGGTGGTCGGCTAACTATGGCTACACCTTC.